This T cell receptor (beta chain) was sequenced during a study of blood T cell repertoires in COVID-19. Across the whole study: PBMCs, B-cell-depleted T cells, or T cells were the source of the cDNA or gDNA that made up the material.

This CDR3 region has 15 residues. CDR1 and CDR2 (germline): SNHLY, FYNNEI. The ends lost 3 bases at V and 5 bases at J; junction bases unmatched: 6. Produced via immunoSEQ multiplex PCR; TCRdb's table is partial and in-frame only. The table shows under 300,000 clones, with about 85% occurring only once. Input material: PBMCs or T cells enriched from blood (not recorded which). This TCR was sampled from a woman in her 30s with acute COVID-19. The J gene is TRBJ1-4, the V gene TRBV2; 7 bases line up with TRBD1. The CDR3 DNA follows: TGTGCCAGCAGTGAGTCAGGGGGAATGAATGAAAAACTGTTTTTT. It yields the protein CASSESGGMNEKLFF.